This is a list of T cell receptor beta chains from one sample in a study of T cells in Graves' hyperthyroidism and ophthalmopathy. TCRdb re-analysed the multiplex PCR reads in MiXCR, keeping a single row per CDR3 protein. The table lists some 760,000 distinct CDR3 sequences, 14% of them singletons. Sequencing was performed on blood. All receptors derive from a woman aged 18-30 years with Graves' hyperthyroidism. Both conserved end residues are part of each CDR3. Each record gives: J gene, V gene, clone size, CDR3 length, D gene, CDR3 protein, CDR3 DNA. The D gene is left open where the match is weak. Some rows have no size entry. The others give once, few or many, or a class for an expanded clone.

j_call: TRBJ2-1; v_call: TRBV5-1; clone_size: many; cdr3_length: 13; d_call: TRBD2; cdr3_aa: CASSSRTSNEQFF; cdr3_nt: TGCGCCAGCAGCTCGAGGACTAGCAATGAGCAGTTCTTC
j_call: TRBJ2-2; v_call: TRBV28; clone_size: many; cdr3_length: 16; d_call: -; cdr3_aa: CASSLYRSTNTGELFF; cdr3_nt: TGTGCCAGCAGTTTATACAGGTCGACCAACACCGGGGAGCTGTTTTTT
j_call: TRBJ2-2; v_call: TRBV6-8; clone_size: -; cdr3_length: 15; d_call: -; cdr3_aa: CASNYRASGTGELFF; cdr3_nt: TGTGCCAGCAATTACCGGGCCAGCGGGACCGGGGAGCTGTTTTTT
j_call: TRBJ2-7; v_call: TRBV10-1; clone_size: -; cdr3_length: 16; d_call: TRBD1; cdr3_aa: CASSETRGQGRDEQYF; cdr3_nt: TGCGCCAGCAGTGAGACGAGGGGACAGGGAAGGGACGAGCAGTACTTC
j_call: TRBJ1-1; v_call: TRBV29-1; clone_size: many; cdr3_length: 14; d_call: -; cdr3_aa: CSVEGALFGTEAFF; cdr3_nt: TGCAGCGTTGAAGGGGCTCTCTTTGGCACTGAAGCTTTCTTT
j_call: TRBJ2-2; v_call: TRBV5-4; clone_size: few; cdr3_length: 15; d_call: TRBD1; cdr3_aa: CASRTGGMNTGELFF; cdr3_nt: TGTGCCAGCAGGACAGGGGGCATGAACACCGGGGAGCTGTTTTTT
j_call: TRBJ1-5; v_call: TRBV6-1; clone_size: many; cdr3_length: 14; d_call: TRBD1; cdr3_aa: CASSTDRGNQPQHF; cdr3_nt: TGTGCCAGCAGCACTGACAGGGGGAATCAGCCCCAGCATTTT
j_call: TRBJ1-5; v_call: TRBV19; clone_size: -; cdr3_length: 14; d_call: -; cdr3_aa: CASTDARVNQPQHF; cdr3_nt: TGTGCCAGTACGGACGCTAGAGTAAATCAGCCCCAGCATTTT
j_call: TRBJ2-7; v_call: TRBV6-2/TRBV6-3; clone_size: few; cdr3_length: 11; d_call: -; cdr3_aa: CASSMSYEQYF; cdr3_nt: TGTGCCAGCAGTATGAGTTACGAGCAGTACTTC
j_call: TRBJ2-3; v_call: TRBV11-2; clone_size: few; cdr3_length: 15; d_call: -; cdr3_aa: CASSPGGWGTDTQYF; cdr3_nt: TGTGCCAGCAGCCCTGGCGGGTGGGGGACAGATACGCAGTATTTT
j_call: TRBJ2-5; v_call: TRBV20-1; clone_size: few; cdr3_length: 12; d_call: -; cdr3_aa: CSAGTRSETQYF; cdr3_nt: TGCAGTGCTGGCACTAGGTCAGAGACCCAGTACTTC
j_call: TRBJ2-7; v_call: TRBV4-1; clone_size: -; cdr3_length: 17; d_call: TRBD1; cdr3_aa: CASSQGTVQGAGYEQYF; cdr3_nt: TGCGCCAGCAGCCAAGGAACCGTTCAGGGGGCGGGGTACGAGCAGTACTTC
j_call: TRBJ1-1; v_call: TRBV30; clone_size: many; cdr3_length: 14; d_call: -; cdr3_aa: CAWSKFRGATEAFF; cdr3_nt: TGTGCCTGGAGTAAGTTCCGGGGGGCCACTGAAGCTTTCTTT
j_call: TRBJ1-1; v_call: TRBV9; clone_size: few; cdr3_length: 15; d_call: -; cdr3_aa: CAGSVEGQQNTEAFF; cdr3_nt: TGTGCCGGCAGCGTAGAAGGGCAGCAGAACACTGAAGCTTTCTTT
j_call: TRBJ1-6; v_call: TRBV7-2; clone_size: few; cdr3_length: 14; d_call: TRBD1; cdr3_aa: CASSRGQGYSPLHF; cdr3_nt: TGTGCCAGCAGCCGAGGACAGGGTTATTCACCCCTCCACTTT
j_call: TRBJ2-1; v_call: TRBV7-2; clone_size: many; cdr3_length: 19; d_call: TRBD2; cdr3_aa: CASSLPSSGRFNVYNEQFF; cdr3_nt: TGTGCCAGCAGCTTACCGTCTAGCGGGAGATTCAACGTCTACAATGAGCAGTTCTTC
j_call: TRBJ1-1; v_call: TRBV6-1; clone_size: -; cdr3_length: 15; d_call: -; cdr3_aa: CASTRNLDLSTEAFF; cdr3_nt: TGTGCCAGCACCCGCAACCTGGACCTGTCCACTGAAGCTTTCTTT
j_call: TRBJ1-5; v_call: TRBV19; clone_size: -; cdr3_length: 15; d_call: -; cdr3_aa: CASSGRQVSNQPQHF; cdr3_nt: TGTGCCAGTAGTGGCCGACAGGTTAGCAATCAGCCCCAGCATTTT
j_call: TRBJ2-1; v_call: TRBV27; clone_size: few; cdr3_length: 14; d_call: -; cdr3_aa: CASSLLSRVNEQFF; cdr3_nt: TGTGCCAGCAGTTTATTATCCCGGGTAAATGAGCAGTTCTTC
j_call: TRBJ2-1; v_call: TRBV27; clone_size: many; cdr3_length: 15; d_call: -; cdr3_aa: CASKGEAFPYNEQFF; cdr3_nt: TGTGCCAGCAAGGGGGAAGCTTTTCCCTACAATGAGCAGTTCTTC
j_call: TRBJ2-1; v_call: TRBV27; clone_size: few; cdr3_length: 15; d_call: -; cdr3_aa: CASSLSIAQYNEQFF; cdr3_nt: TGTGCCAGCAGTTTGTCGATAGCGCAGTACAATGAGCAGTTCTTC
j_call: TRBJ1-1; v_call: TRBV5-1; clone_size: few; cdr3_length: 14; d_call: TRBD1; cdr3_aa: CASSWGTGGTEAFF; cdr3_nt: TGCGCCAGCAGCTGGGGGACAGGGGGGACTGAAGCTTTCTTT
j_call: TRBJ2-1; v_call: TRBV11-2; clone_size: many; cdr3_length: 15; d_call: -; cdr3_aa: CASSAVETSMYEQFF; cdr3_nt: TGTGCCAGCAGCGCAGTTGAGACTTCGATGTATGAGCAGTTCTTC
j_call: TRBJ2-1; v_call: TRBV7-9; clone_size: many; cdr3_length: 12; d_call: -; cdr3_aa: CASRFAWDEQFF; cdr3_nt: TGTGCCAGCCGGTTTGCTTGGGATGAGCAGTTCTTC
j_call: TRBJ2-7; v_call: TRBV7-9; clone_size: many; cdr3_length: 15; d_call: TRBD2; cdr3_aa: CASSLTSGRPYEQYF; cdr3_nt: TGTGCCAGCAGCCTTACTAGCGGGAGACCCTACGAGCAGTACTTC
j_call: TRBJ2-7; v_call: TRBV7-9; clone_size: many; cdr3_length: 12; d_call: -; cdr3_aa: CASSSIRVEQYF; cdr3_nt: TGTGCCAGCAGCTCTATCAGGGTCGAGCAGTACTTC
j_call: TRBJ2-1; v_call: TRBV14; clone_size: few; cdr3_length: 19; d_call: TRBD2; cdr3_aa: CASSPRVILAGLVVNEQFF; cdr3_nt: TGTGCCAGCAGCCCCAGGGTAATCTTAGCGGGACTGGTCGTAAATGAGCAGTTCTTC
j_call: TRBJ2-7; v_call: TRBV29-1; clone_size: many; cdr3_length: 12; d_call: TRBD2; cdr3_aa: CSVLAGAGEQYF; cdr3_nt: TGCAGCGTCCTAGCGGGAGCGGGCGAGCAGTACTTC
j_call: TRBJ2-3; v_call: TRBV6-2/TRBV6-3; clone_size: few; cdr3_length: 13; d_call: -; cdr3_aa: CASSYSNADTQYF; cdr3_nt: TGTGCCAGCAGTTACTCGAACGCAGATACGCAGTATTTT